One and the same sample provided the 25 T cell receptor beta chains below, sequenced in a study of control samples from healthy donors and cancer patients. Clones were read by immunoSEQ multiplex PCR, and TCRdb kept only the in-frame ones, dropping some. The sample yields about 22,000 clones, around 83% seen once. The material sequenced was PBMCs. These receptor sequences come from a man in his 60s with head and neck cancer.

The gene calls are TRBV6-5 and TRBJ2-2; 7 bases match TRBD1. This CDR3 spans 16 amino acids. Germline CDR1 MNHEY, CDR2 SVGAGI. The J segment lost 6 bases and the V segment lost 4 bases, leaving 11 bases of the junction unmatched. This chain's CDR3 is CASSFGVRQGAGELFF. CDR3 bases: TGTGCCAGCAGTTTCGGGGTGAGGCAGGGGGCCGGGGAGCTGTTTTTT.

The chain has TRBV5-1 and TRBJ2-7; 7 positions agree with TRBD1. Germline CDR1 is SGHRS and CDR2 is YFSETQ. The V and J ends lost 4 bases and 5 bases, in that order; junction bases with no gene match: 9. The CDR3 covers 14 residues. CDR3 residues: CASSPQTGNDEQYF. The CDR3 region has the DNA TGCGCCAGCAGCCCCCAGACAGGGAACGACGAGCAGTACTTC.

The chain couples TRBV5-4 to TRBJ2-1; TRBD1 agrees at 8 bases. The germline V gene has CDR1 SGHNT and CDR2 YYREEE (reference sequence). This CDR3 has 16 residues. With V trimmed by 3 bases and J by 6 bases, 11 bases remained unmatched. The CDR3 DNA sequence: TGTGCCAGCAGCTCAAATCGACAGGGGAGAGGCAATGAGCAGTTCTTC. Its protein is CASSSNRQGRGNEQFF.

The rearrangement links TRBV7-9 to TRBJ2-5; tentative D call: TRBD2 (5 bases). This CDR3 has 14 amino acids. The V end was cut by 1 base, the J end by 3 bases, with 9 bases between. Germline loops: CDR1 SEHNR, CDR2 FQNEAQ (reference sequence). The CDR3 sequence is CASSLVPGKETQYF. In DNA, the CDR3 is TGTGCCAGCAGCTTAGTACCGGGAAAAGAGACCCAGTACTTC. Full variable domain (rest looked up from reference TRBV7-9 and TRBJ2-5): DTGVSQNPRHKITKRGQNVTFRCDPISEHNRLYWYRQTLGQGPEFLTYFQNEAQLEKSRLLSDRFSAERPKGSFSTLEIQRTEQGDSAMYLCASSLVPGKETQYFGPGTRLLVL.

The chain joins TRBV28 to TRBJ2-3; weak D call: TRBD2 (5 bases). The V end was cut by 2 bases, the J end by 0 bases, with 9 bases between. This CDR3 has 15 residues. Germline CDR1 is MDHEN and CDR2 is SYDVKM. The CDR3 DNA reads TGTGCCAGCAGTTTACCCGGACTTAGCACAGATACGCAGTATTTT. Translation gives CASSLPGLSTDTQYF.

The rearrangement links TRBV5-1 to TRBJ2-7; D gene unclear. There are 13 residues in the CDR3. V shed 7 bases and J shed 0 bases, with 11 bases lying between them. The V gene's germline CDR1 is SGHRS and CDR2 YFSETQ. In DNA form, the CDR3 reads TGCGCCAGCTGTGACACGGCCTCCTACGAGCAGTACTTC. Amino acids: CASCDTASYEQYF.

This chain joins TRBV5-5 and TRBJ1-4, with a possible D match to TRBD1 (5 bases). The CDR3 runs to 18 residues. Per germline, CDR1 SGHKS and CDR2 YYEKEE (reference sequence). Trimming left V 3 bases short and J 3 bases short, with 21 bases between. The CDR3 region has the DNA TGTGCCAGCAGCTCCAGTTCTTCTTGGGACTCCTCTAATGAAAAACTGTTTTTT. Protein product: CASSSSSSWDSSNEKLFF. The variable domain in full, with the rest retrieved from reference TRBV5-5 and TRBJ1-4, is DAGVTQSPTHLIKTRGQQVTLRCSPISGHKSVSWYQQVLGQGPQFIFQYYEKEERGRGNFPDRFSARQFPNYSSELNVNALLLGDSALYLCASSSSSSWDSSNEKLFFGSGTQLSVL.

The rearrangement joins TRBV29-1 to TRBJ1-1, with a possible D match to TRBD1 (6 bases). CDR3 length equals 11 residues. Germline V gene data show CDR1 as SQVTM and CDR2 as ANQGSEA. V lost 4 bases to trimming and J lost 7 bases, with 10 bases between them. The CDR3 sequence: CSVGGGYEAFF. The CDR3 DNA follows: TGCAGCGTTGGCGGGGGCTATGAAGCTTTCTTT.

The chain has TRBV6-4 and TRBJ1-2, with D uncertain. Germline V gene sequence: CDR1 MRHNA, CDR2 SNTAGT. V was clipped by 0 bases and J by 8 bases, with 10 bases between them. The CDR3 sequence is 13 residues long. The CDR3 sequence: CASSDSEVGGYTF. As DNA, the CDR3 is TGTGCCAGCAGTGACTCGGAGGTTGGGGGCTACACCTTC.

This chain uses TRBV29-1 with TRBJ1-4, with D hard to call. Germline CDR1 SQVTM, CDR2 ANQGSEA. The CDR3 spans 11 residues. Deletions cut 3 bases from V and 6 bases from J, with 5 bases between. Here the CDR3 reads CSVDDDEKLFF. The CDR3 nucleotides are TGCAGCGTTGACGATGATGAAAAACTGTTTTTT.

The V gene is TRBV18, the J gene TRBJ2-1; 8 bases align to TRBD2. The germline gives CDR1 KGHSH, CDR2 LQKENI. With V trimmed by 3 bases and J by 7 bases, 8 bases remained unmatched. This CDR3 contains 15 residues. This CDR3 is CASSPRPLAANEQFF. The DNA for the CDR3 is TGTGCCAGCTCACCTCGGCCACTAGCGGCAAATGAGCAGTTCTTC.

CDR3 sequence reads: CASSIEYRGGQPQHF. CDR3 nucleotides: TGTGCCAGTAGTATAGAGTACAGGGGCGGCCAGCCCCAGCATTTT. V and J are TRBV19 and TRBJ1-5; 7 bases are a match to TRBD1. Germline V lookup: CDR1 LNHDA, CDR2 SQIVND (reference sequence). The CDR3 loop spans 15 amino acids. Losses at the gene ends were 0 bases for V and 7 bases for J; bases not matched to a gene: 6.

This clone was counted a single time. The chain uses TRBV18 and TRBJ2-1; 13 bases align to TRBD2. The CDR3 is made up of 15 amino acids. V lost 4 bases and J lost 5; bases outside the gene matches: 2. CDR1 is KGHSH and CDR2 is LQKENI in the germline V gene. CDR3 coding DNA: TGTGCCAGCTCACTTGGGACTAGCGGGAACAATGAGCAGTTCTTC. Protein: CASSLGTSGNNEQFF.

J is TRBJ1-5 and V is TRBV13, with 7 nucleotides matching TRBD1. Germline assignment: CDR1 PRHDT and CDR2 FYEKMQ (reference sequence). V was pared by 5 bases and J by 0 bases, with 4 bases of the junction left unmatched. This CDR3 is built from 15 residues. CDR3 DNA sequence: TGTGCCAGCAGCCAGGGACAGTATAGCAATCAGCCCCAGCATTTT. Translated: CASSQGQYSNQPQHF.

This chain connects TRBV7-9 to TRBJ1-2; tentative D call: TRBD1 (5 bases). The V end was cut by 5 bases, the J end by 6 bases, with 13 bases between. Germline V gene sequence: CDR1 SEHNR, CDR2 FQNEAQ (reference sequence). The CDR3 is 13 residues long. The CDR3 coding sequence is TGTGCCAGCAGCCCCAGGGAAGGGGATGGCTACACCTTC. Its protein product is CASSPREGDGYTF.

This chain joins TRBV18 and TRBJ2-1; 7 nucleotides agree with TRBD2. V lost 0 bases, J lost 6 bases, and 2 bases stayed unmatched. The CDR3 spans 14 residues. Germline lookup yields CDR1 KGHSH and CDR2 LQKENI. The DNA for the CDR3 is TGTGCCAGCTCACCACCGATAGCGGGCAATGAGCAGTTCTTC. This translates into CASSPPIAGNEQFF. Looking up the rest from reference TRBV18 and TRBJ2-1 gives the full variable domain: NAGVMQNPRHLVRRRGQEARLRCSPMKGHSHVYWYRQLPEEGLKFMVYLQKENIIDESGMPKERFSAEFPKEGPSILRIQQVVRGDSAAYFCASSPPIAGNEQFFGPGTRLTVL.

The rearrangement joins TRBV6-4 to TRBJ1-1; a possible D gene is TRBD1 (5 bases). The CDR3 covers 16 residues. Germline CDR1 MRHNA, CDR2 SNTAGT. The CDR3 coding sequence is TGTGCAGCAGTGACATTCCCTCGGGGGAGGAACACTGAAGCTTTCTTT. Its protein product is CAAVTFPRGRNTEAFF.

This rearrangement joins TRBV11-2 to TRBJ1-2; D is unclear. In germline, CDR1 is SGHAT, CDR2 FQNNGV. V was clipped by 1 base and J by 8 bases, with 5 bases between them. CDR3 length: 11 residues. Written as DNA, the CDR3 is TGTGCCAGCAGCTTAGGCCGCGGCTACACCTTC. Residues: CASSLGRGYTF.

This clone appeared a single time. The chain combines TRBV19 with TRBJ2-1; no clear D. The V gene's germline CDR1 is LNHDA and CDR2 SQIVND (reference sequence). This CDR3 spans 13 amino acids. Trimming removed 7 bases from V and 0 bases from J, with 7 bases in between. The CDR3 loop is CASNGDSYNEQFF. CDR3 DNA sequence: TGTGCCAGTAATGGAGACTCCTACAATGAGCAGTTCTTC. Combining the CDR3 with reference TRBV19 and TRBJ2-1 gives the whole variable domain DGGITQSPKYLFRKEGQNVTLSCEQNLNHDAMYWYRQDPGQGLRLIYYSQIVNDFQKGDIAEGYSVSREKKESFPLTVTSAQKNPTAFYLCASNGDSYNEQFFGPGTRLTVL.

The chain employs TRBV23-1 and TRBJ2-2; TRBD2 aligns across 9 bases. TRBV23-1 is an ORF; its function is uncertain. CDR3 length: 16 residues. V lost 2 bases, J lost 8 bases, and 9 bases stayed unmatched. The CDR3 coding sequence is TGCGCCAGCAGTCAAAGGCTAGCGGGAAGTTTGGGGGAGCTGTTTTTT. Translating gives CASSQRLAGSLGELFF.

V usage is TRBV9 and J usage is TRBJ2-3, with a possible D match to TRBD1 (5 bases). Germline assignment: CDR1 SGDLS and CDR2 YYNGEE. Trimming pared 0 bases from V and 5 bases from J, leaving 10 bases between. CDR3 length: 14 amino acids. The CDR3 is CASSVVGVQDTQYF. CDR3 coding DNA: TGTGCCAGCAGCGTAGTAGGGGTACAAGATACGCAGTATTTT.

The CDR3, as DNA: TGTGCCAGCAGAGGGGGCGCGGACGAGACCCAGTACTTC. As protein: CASRGGADETQYF. The chain is built from TRBV28 and TRBJ2-5, with 7 bases aligning to TRBD1. Germline CDR1 reads MDHEN; CDR2 reads SYDVKM. The CDR3 extends over 13 amino acids. V was pared by 6 bases and J by 5 bases, with 6 bases of the junction left unmatched.

The V gene is TRBV29-1, the J gene TRBJ2-5; the match to TRBD1 covers 10 bases. The CDR3 extends over 16 amino acids. CDR1 SQVTM and CDR2 ANQGSEA come from the germline V gene. V gave up 2 bases and J gave up 0 bases; unmatched junction bases: 6. DNA for the CDR3: TGCAGCGTTGAACCGACAGGGGGCCTGTACCAAGAGACCCAGTACTTC. Protein: CSVEPTGGLYQETQYF.

This chain uses TRBV4-1 with TRBJ2-7; D ambiguous. The CDR3 spans 14 residues. The V end was cut by 0 bases, the J end by 1 base, with 7 bases between. The germline V gene has CDR1 MGHRA and CDR2 YSYEKL. The CDR3 is CASSQERSSYEQYF. DNA of the CDR3: TGCGCCAGCAGCCAAGAAAGGTCTTCCTACGAGCAGTACTTC.

The chain links TRBV6-5 to TRBJ2-1; D is perhaps TRBD2 (5 bases). Trimming removed 2 bases at V and 9 bases at J, with 14 bases between. CDR3 length: 14 residues. Germline V lookup: CDR1 MNHEY, CDR2 SVGAGI. CDR3 sequence reads: CASSYRSGKAEQFF. The CDR3 DNA reads as TGTGCCAGCAGTTACAGAAGCGGCAAAGCTGAGCAGTTCTTC.